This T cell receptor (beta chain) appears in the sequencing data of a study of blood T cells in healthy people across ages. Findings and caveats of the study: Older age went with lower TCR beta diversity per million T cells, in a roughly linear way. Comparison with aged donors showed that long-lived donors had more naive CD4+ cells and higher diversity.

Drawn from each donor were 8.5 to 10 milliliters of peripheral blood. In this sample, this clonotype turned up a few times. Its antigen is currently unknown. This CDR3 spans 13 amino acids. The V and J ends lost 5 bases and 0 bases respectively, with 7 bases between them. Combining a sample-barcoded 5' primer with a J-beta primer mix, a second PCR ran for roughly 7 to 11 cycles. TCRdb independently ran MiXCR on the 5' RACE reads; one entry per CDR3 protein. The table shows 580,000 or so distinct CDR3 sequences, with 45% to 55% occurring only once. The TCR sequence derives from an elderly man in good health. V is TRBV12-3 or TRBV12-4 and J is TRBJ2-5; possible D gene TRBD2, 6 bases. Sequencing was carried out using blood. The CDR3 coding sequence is TGTGCCAGCAGTCGGACTAACCAAGAGACCCAGTACTTC. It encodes CASSRTNQETQYF.